This T cell receptor (beta chain) was captured by sequencing in a study of technical replicates of blood from a handful of donors. Clones were sequenced by immunoSEQ multiplex PCR, and TCRdb holds only the in-frame ones, with some missing. The table includes about 75,000 clones, around 92% detected once. This CDR3 region has 16 residues. CDR1 is SGDLS and CDR2 is YYNGEE in the germline V gene. Germline trimming cut 1 base from V and 6 bases from J; bases unmatched to any gene: 6. The sample comprised T cells isolated from PBMCs. The clonotype comes from a human donor in good health. This chain connects TRBV9 to TRBJ2-2; 10 positions agree with TRBD2. This chain's CDR3 is CASSVSGTSVAGELFF. In DNA form, the CDR3 reads TGTGCCAGCAGCGTATCTGGGACTAGCGTGGCCGGGGAGCTGTTTTTT. The complete variable domain, with remaining parts taken from reference TRBV9 and TRBJ2-2, reads DSGVTQTPKHLITATGQRVTLRCSPRSGDLSVYWYQQSLDQGLQFLIQYYNGEERAKGNILERFSAQQFPDLHSELNLSSLELGDSALYFCASSVSGTSVAGELFFGEGSRLTVL.